One and the same sample provided the 20 T cell receptor beta chains below, sequenced in a study of regulatory T cells in long-lasting Graves disease. With iRepertoire HTBI primers and Arm-PCR of CDR3 regions, TCR beta libraries were built. TCRdb re-called the multiplex PCR reads through MiXCR, storing one row per CDR3 protein. Of about 350,000 distinct CDR3 sequences listed, 15% to 20% were seen once; the top ten hold 20%. Described time point: newly diagnosed GD, antithyroid drugs for less than 3 months. PBMCs provided the RNA from which the TCR library was made. These data were also reused for a study on T cells in Graves' hyperthyroidism and ophthalmopathy.

The specimen was peripheral blood mononuclear cells (PBMCs), collected at new diagnosis, from a patient treated with antithyroid drugs. Every receptor here comes from a woman aged 18 to 35 with Graves disease.

A word on this clonotype: Since a much larger clone is just one base distant, this may be a read error. This chain links TRBV12-3 or TRBV12-4 with TRBJ2-7; 7 bases align to TRBD2. V lost 8 bases to trimming and J lost 5 bases; unmatched junction nucleotides: 15. The CDR3 totals 15 residues. CDR3 sequence reads: CASGGVGGSTHEQYF. In DNA, the CDR3 is TGTGCCAGCGGTGGGGTTGGCGGGAGTACCCACGAGCAGTACTTC.

The J gene is TRBJ2-7, the V gene TRBV29-1; D tentatively reads TRBD1 or TRBD2 (5 bases each). This CDR3 has 15 amino acids. V was clipped by 4 bases and J by 1 base, with 17 bases between them. Germline CDR1 is SQVTM and CDR2 is ANQGSEA. CDR3 sequence: CSVGLGAGSSYEQYF. The CDR3 bases are TGCAGCGTTGGCCTCGGGGCAGGCTCTTCCTACGAGCAGTACTTC.

The table lists this clonotype with many counts. The genes are TRBV5-1 and TRBJ2-7, with 9 nucleotides matching TRBD1. V lost 4 bases to trimming and J lost 4 bases; unmatched junction nucleotides: 3. Looked up from germline, CDR1 is SGHRS and CDR2 is YFSETQ. This CDR3 has 13 residues. In DNA, the CDR3 is TGCGCCAGCAGCATCGGGACAGGGTACGAGCAGTACTTC. Translating gives CASSIGTGYEQYF.

This clonotype was observed at least ten times. J is TRBJ1-5 and V is TRBV6-1; the D gene is possibly TRBD1 (6 bases). Germline V CDR1 and CDR2: MNHNS, SASEGT. The CDR3 totals 13 residues. V was trimmed by 6 bases and J by 5 bases, leaving 11 bases between them. This chain's CDR3 is CASSSQGDQPQHF. CDR3 sequence (DNA): TGTGCCAGCAGCTCACAGGGTGATCAGCCCCAGCATTTT.

This clonotype came up many times. The chain combines TRBV11-2 with TRBJ2-2; D is unresolved. This CDR3 is 14 amino acids long. CDR1 is SGHAT, CDR2 FQNNGV, per germline. V was clipped by 1 base and J by 5 bases, with 8 bases between them. The chain's CDR3 is CASSLGVRTGELFF. For the CDR3, the DNA is TGTGCCAGCAGCTTAGGTGTGAGGACCGGGGAGCTGTTTTTT.

In this sample, this clonotype turned up a few times. V and J are TRBV6-2 or TRBV6-3 and TRBJ2-3; perhaps TRBD2 as D (6 bases). The germline gives CDR1 MNHEY, CDR2 SVGEGT. Between the trimmed V and J ends, which lost 0 bases and 1 base, there was a span of 11 bases. The CDR3 sequence is 16 residues long. The CDR3 protein is CASSYSAGFRTDTQYF. CDR3 bases: TGTGCCAGCAGTTACTCTGCGGGGTTTCGCACAGATACGCAGTATTTT.

This clonotype came up many times. This sequence joins TRBV9 and TRBJ1-2; TRBD1 agrees at 7 bases. V shed 0 bases and J 4 bases; nucleotides not matched to a gene: 9. The CDR3 totals 16 residues. Germline values: CDR1 SGDLS, CDR2 YYNGEE. The CDR3 loop is CASSVGDSSWAYGYTF. CDR3 nucleotide sequence: TGTGCCAGCAGCGTAGGGGACAGCTCCTGGGCCTATGGCTACACCTTC. Complete variable domain (other parts from reference TRBV9 and TRBJ1-2): DSGVTQTPKHLITATGQRVTLRCSPRSGDLSVYWYQQSLDQGLQFLIQYYNGEERAKGNILERFSAQQFPDLHSELNLSSLELGDSALYFCASSVGDSSWAYGYTFGSGTRLTVV.

This chain links TRBV20-1 with TRBJ2-2, with TRBD1 matching over 10 bases. From germline, CDR1 is DFQATT and CDR2 SNEGSKA (reference sequence). This CDR3 contains 16 residues. The CDR3 spells CSASRGGTGAAGELFF. CDR3 DNA: TGCAGCGCCTCGCGTGGCGGGACAGGGGCGGCCGGGGAGCTGTTTTTT.

This clonotype was observed many times. The chain couples TRBV7-3 to TRBJ2-2; 8 bases agree with TRBD2. Germline CDR1 and CDR2: SGHTA and FQGTGA. V shed 1 base, J shed 4 bases, and the junction held 2 bases outside the gene matches. The CDR3 spans 15 residues. The CDR3 coding sequence is TGTGCCAGCAGCTTAAGGCTAGCGGGCACCGGGGAGCTGTTTTTT. This codes for CASSLRLAGTGELFF.

This chain links TRBV4-1 with TRBJ1-5; 8 nucleotides agree with TRBD1. The CDR3 length is 16 residues. Germline CDR1 MGHRA, CDR2 YSYEKL. With 0 bases clipped from V and 3 bases from J, the junction kept 4 bases outside the gene matches. CDR3 sequence (DNA): TGCGCCAGCAGCCAAGACCGGACAGGGACCAATCAGCCCCAGCATTTT. Translation gives CASSQDRTGTNQPQHF.

This clonotype has at least ten counts. The chain combines TRBV30 with TRBJ1-1, with 9 bases fitting TRBD1. This CDR3 contains 14 residues. Germline-derived CDR1 and CDR2 are GTSNPN and SVGIG (reference sequence). J gave up 1 base and V 2 bases, and 2 bases lay outside the gene matches. CDR3 coding DNA: TGTGCCTGGAGTCCGGGACAGGGGAACACTGAAGCTTTCTTT. Translated: CAWSPGQGNTEAFF.

The chain recombines TRBV19 with TRBJ2-7; possibly TRBD1 or TRBD2 for D (5 bases each). Germline CDR1 reads LNHDA; CDR2 reads SQIVND (reference sequence). The V and J ends lost 7 bases and 6 bases respectively, with 19 bases between them. The CDR3 runs to 14 residues. CDR3 protein: CASTPGPASPEQYF. The CDR3 DNA is TGTGCCAGTACGCCGGGACCCGCCAGCCCCGAGCAGTACTTC.

This clonotype was recorded many times. The J gene is TRBJ1-1, the V gene TRBV7-6; TRBD1 is a possible D gene (5 bases). The V gene lost 5 bases and the J gene lost 3 bases, with 10 bases spanning the gap. Germline values: CDR1 SGHVS, CDR2 FNYEAQ. This CDR3 comprises 13 residues. This CDR3 reads CASSQDTYTEAFF. The CDR3 DNA follows: TGTGCCAGCAGCCAGGACACATACACTGAAGCTTTCTTT.

This clonotype was recorded a few times. One base away lies a much larger clone, so this may be a sequencing read error. The chain recombines TRBV6-1 with TRBJ2-7, with D maybe TRBD2 (5 bases). The CDR3 sequence is 13 residues long. CDR1 and CDR2 from the germline V gene are MNHNS and SASEGT. The CDR3 is CACSDEGLGEQYF. In DNA, the CDR3 is TGTGCCTGCAGTGATGAGGGTCTCGGCGAGCAGTACTTC.

This clonotype was counted at least ten times. The chain employs TRBV7-9 and TRBJ2-3; 15 bases fit TRBD2. The CDR3 has 17 residues. The germline V gene has CDR1 SEHNR and CDR2 FQNEAQ (reference sequence). J lost 5 bases, V lost 5 bases, and 8 bases had no gene match. CDR3 nucleotides: TGTGCCAGCAGCAGGACTAGCGGGGGGGCCGGCGGAGATACGCAGTATTTT. Its protein is CASSRTSGGAGGDTQYF. The entire variable domain, with the rest obtained from reference TRBV7-9 and TRBJ2-3, is as follows: DTGVSQNPRHKITKRGQNVTFRCDPISEHNRLYWYRQTLGQGPEFLTYFQNEAQLEKSRLLSDRFSAERPKGSFSTLEIQRTEQGDSAMYLCASSRTSGGAGGDTQYFGPGTRLTVL.

This clonotype was found many times. V usage is TRBV12-5 and J usage is TRBJ1-2; TRBD1 aligns across 9 bases. With V trimmed by 0 bases and J by 3 bases, 5 bases remained unmatched. This CDR3 comprises 16 residues. Germline V gives CDR1 LGHNT, CDR2 FRNRAP. CDR3 sequence reads: CASGLVQGDRDYGYTF. In nucleotides, the CDR3 is TGTGCTAGTGGTTTGGTACAGGGGGACAGGGACTATGGCTACACCTTC.

In this sample, this clonotype turned up a few times. The chain carries TRBV11-2 and TRBJ2-7, with a weak D call TRBD2 (5 bases). The CDR3 is made up of 14 amino acids. Per germline, CDR1 SGHAT and CDR2 FQNNGV. Trimming took 5 bases from V and 7 from J, leaving 18 bases between them. CDR3 coding DNA: TGTGCCAGCAGCAGAGGCGGGTATCTCGCGGAGCAGTACTTC. Translation gives CASSRGGYLAEQYF.

This clonotype was counted at least ten times. The chain carries TRBV3-1 and TRBJ2-2; D possibly uses TRBD1 or TRBD2 (5 bases each). Germline loops: CDR1 LGHDT, CDR2 YNNKEL (reference sequence). Trimming took off 4 bases at V and 4 bases at J, with 16 bases between the two ends. CDR3 length: 16 amino acids. CDR3 coding DNA: TGTGCCAGCAGCCGCAGCAAAGGGGCGGGCACCGGGGAGCTGTTTTTT. Amino acid sequence: CASSRSKGAGTGELFF.

CDR3 sequence: CASSEAISSSSPLHF. For the CDR3, the DNA is TGTGCCAGCAGTGAAGCGATTTCTTCGAGCTCACCCCTCCACTTT. This chain connects TRBV6-2 or TRBV6-3 to TRBJ1-6; unclear D gene. The CDR3 spans 15 residues. Trimming removed 5 bases from V and 10 bases from J, with 18 bases in between. The V gene's germline CDR1 is MNHEY and CDR2 SVGEGT.

The table lists this clonotype with a few counts. The chain employs TRBV9 and TRBJ2-1; possible D gene TRBD2, 6 bases. Trimming removed 0 bases at V and 8 bases at J, with 12 bases between. CDR1 SGDLS and CDR2 YYNGEE come from the germline V gene. The CDR3 covers 14 residues. CDR3 residues: CASSVGLGLDEQFF. The DNA for the CDR3 is TGTGCCAGCAGCGTAGGACTAGGCCTGGATGAGCAGTTCTTC.